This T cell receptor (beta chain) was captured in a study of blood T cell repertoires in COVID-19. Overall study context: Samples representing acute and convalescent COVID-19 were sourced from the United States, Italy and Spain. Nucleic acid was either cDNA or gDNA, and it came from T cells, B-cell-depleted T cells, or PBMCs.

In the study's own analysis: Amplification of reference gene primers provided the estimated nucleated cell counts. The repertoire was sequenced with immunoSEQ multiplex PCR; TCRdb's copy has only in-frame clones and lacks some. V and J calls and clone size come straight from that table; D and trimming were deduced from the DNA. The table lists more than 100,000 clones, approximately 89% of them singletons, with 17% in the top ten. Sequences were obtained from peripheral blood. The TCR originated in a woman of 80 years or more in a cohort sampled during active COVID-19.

The CDR3 sequence: CASSLRQADYGYTF. The CDR3, as DNA: TGTGCCAGCAGTTTAAGGCAGGCCGACTATGGCTACACCTTC. The J gene is TRBJ1-2, the V gene TRBV28; no firm D call. Trimming took 2 bases from V and 3 from J, leaving 10 bases between them. The CDR3 is 14 amino acids. Germline lookup yields CDR1 MDHEN and CDR2 SYDVKM.